This T cell receptor beta chain is from a study of OX40 agonist ivuxolimab in advanced cancers. The CDR3 is 15 amino acids. CDR1 and CDR2 (germline): MGHDK, SYGVNS. V shed 0 bases and J shed 1 base, with 9 bases lying between them. Libraries were prepared by immunoSEQ multiplex PCR; TCRdb keeps only in-frame clonotypes and omits some of them. The data hold roughly 55,000 clones, with approximately 80% observed a single time. Blood sampling took place at baseline, cycle 4 day 1, and cycle 7 day 1. The sequenced sample was CD4+ or CD8+ T cells sorted from blood, obtained in a trial of the OX40 agonist ivuxolimab. The chain combines TRBV25-1 with TRBJ1-1; D remains ambiguous. This TCR derives from an adult with an advanced solid tumor such as melanoma, head and neck, liver or kidney cancer. CDR3 loop: CASSEYRTANTEAFF. The CDR3 DNA is TGTGCCAGCAGTGAATATCGGACGGCGAACACTGAAGCTTTCTTT.